Presented here are 23 T cell receptor beta chains from one specimen sequenced in a study of blood T cell repertoires in COVID-19. Here immunoSEQ multiplex PCR was the method, and the copy in TCRdb shows in-frame clones only, minus some. The sample contains hundreds of thousands of clones, approximately 85% of which appear only once. Sequencing was performed on peripheral blood. Source of these receptors: a woman aged 25 to 45 with acute or convalescent COVID-19.

The gene calls are TRBV19 and TRBJ2-7, with TRBD2 as a possible D gene (6 bases). Germline CDR1 LNHDA, CDR2 SQIVND (reference sequence). The CDR3 runs 13 residues. The V gene lost 4 bases and the J gene lost 3 bases, with 10 bases spanning the gap. The CDR3 sequence: CASSKGLDYEQYF. Written as DNA, the CDR3 is TGTGCCAGTAGTAAGGGACTTGACTACGAGCAGTACTTC.

The chain links TRBV27 to TRBJ2-7; 9 nucleotides align to TRBD2. This CDR3 contains 13 residues. Per the germline V gene, CDR1 is MNHEY and CDR2 is SMNVEV (reference sequence). After removal of 11 bases from V and 7 bases from J, the junction contained 12 bases not matched to a gene. The CDR3 DNA reads as TGTGCCCGCGACCTAGCGGGACCTTGTGAGCAGTACTTC. Protein: CARDLAGPCEQYF.

The rearrangement joins TRBV9 to TRBJ2-7, with 8 positions matching TRBD1. The CDR3 has 19 amino acids. V was pared by 4 bases and J by 0 bases, with 18 bases of the junction left unmatched. Germline-derived CDR1 and CDR2 are SGDLS and YYNGEE. In DNA form, the CDR3 reads TGTGCCAGCAGCCCCTCCCTAGGACAGGGTCCTTTTAGCTCCTACGAGCAGTACTTC. Amino acids: CASSPSLGQGPFSSYEQYF.

The gene calls are TRBV2 and TRBJ2-7; 8 positions match TRBD1. This CDR3 is built from 14 residues. The J segment lost 4 bases and the V segment lost 6 bases, leaving 8 bases of the junction unmatched. Germline V gives CDR1 SNHLY, CDR2 FYNNEI. The CDR3: CASRRTGLFYEQYF. CDR3 nucleotide sequence: TGTGCCAGCAGGCGGACAGGGCTGTTTTACGAGCAGTACTTC.

Details on this clone: Additional DNA sequences in this sample encode the identical CDR3. V usage is TRBV12-3 or TRBV12-4 and J usage is TRBJ2-7, with D possibly TRBD2 on 5 matching bases. Trimming pared 2 bases from V and 4 bases from J, leaving 6 bases between. The CDR3 loop spans 12 amino acids. CDR3 nucleotides: TGTGCCAGCAGTTTAACGGGGTACGAGCAGTACTTC. Protein product: CASSLTGYEQYF.

This chain connects TRBV19 to TRBJ1-1; 11 bases fit TRBD1. The CDR3 is 14 residues long. Germline CDR1 LNHDA, CDR2 SQIVND (reference sequence). J was trimmed by 6 bases and V by 8 bases; bases with no gene match: 8. CDR3 bases: TGTGCCAGTCAAACCGGGACAGGGGGGTCTGAAGCTTTCTTT. Its protein product is CASQTGTGGSEAFF.

This rearrangement joins TRBV6-2 or TRBV6-3 to TRBJ1-5; D gene unclear. From germline, CDR1 is MNHEY and CDR2 SVGEGT. V lost 4 bases and J lost 6, with 10 bases in between. The CDR3 runs 13 residues. The CDR3 sequence: CASSLLQVQPQHF. CDR3 DNA: TGTGCCAGCAGTTTACTCCAAGTTCAGCCCCAGCATTTT.

This clone was counted only a few times. The genes are TRBV7-3 and TRBJ2-1; D is perhaps TRBD2 (5 bases). Trimming stripped 4 bases from V and 2 bases from J, with 9 bases between. The CDR3 contains 14 residues. Per germline, CDR1 SGHTA and CDR2 FQGTGA. The CDR3 is CASSSSGAYNEQFF. The CDR3 coding sequence is TGTGCCAGCAGCTCAAGCGGAGCCTACAATGAGCAGTTCTTC.

This chain uses TRBV19 with TRBJ2-1, with TRBD1 matching 12 bases. Germline trimming cut 3 bases from V and 3 bases from J; bases unmatched to any gene: 9. CDR3 length: 18 residues. Germline V lookup: CDR1 LNHDA, CDR2 SQIVND (reference sequence). The CDR3 DNA follows: TGTGCCAGTAGTATGGGACAGGGGGCTAGCGGGAGCTACAATGAGCAGTTCTTC. It specifies CASSMGQGASGSYNEQFF.

The rearrangement joins TRBV23-1 to TRBJ2-7; 9 bases match TRBD2. TRBV23-1 is given ORF status, its function remaining uncertain. The CDR3 runs 14 residues. Unmatched junction bases numbered 9, after V lost 8 bases and J lost 4 bases. CDR3 loop: CASLTGTSRYEQYF. The CDR3 region has the DNA TGCGCCAGCCTTACCGGGACTAGCAGGTACGAGCAGTACTTC.

This chain links TRBV18 with TRBJ1-1; D not resolved. The CDR3 has 13 residues. Per germline, CDR1 KGHSH and CDR2 LQKENI. Between the trimmed V and J ends, which lost 3 bases and 0 bases, there was a span of 5 bases. The CDR3 nucleotides read TGTGCCAGCTCACCCCAGATGAACACTGAAGCTTTCTTT. Protein product: CASSPQMNTEAFF.

This chain links TRBV11-2 with TRBJ2-1; 10 bases match TRBD1. J gave up 3 bases and V 2 bases, and 10 bases lay outside the gene matches. The length of the CDR3 is 18 residues. Germline lookup yields CDR1 SGHAT and CDR2 FQNNGV. The CDR3, as DNA: TGTGCCAGCAGCTTATCCCCCCAGACAGGGGGCAACTACAATGAGCAGTTCTTC. This translates into CASSLSPQTGGNYNEQFF.

This sequence joins TRBV27 and TRBJ1-5, with 9 positions matching TRBD1. The V segment lost 5 bases and the J segment 7 bases; nucleotides outside the gene matches: 9. The CDR3 covers 15 residues. CDR1 and CDR2 from the germline V gene are MNHEY and SMNVEV (reference sequence). The CDR3 region has the DNA TGTGCCAGCAGTGCCCGGACAGGGGATAGACAGCCCCAGCATTTT. This sequence encodes CASSARTGDRQPQHF.

This chain joins TRBV6-5 and TRBJ2-7; a possible D gene is TRBD2 (6 bases). The CDR3 runs to 11 residues. V gave up 11 bases and J gave up 4 bases, with 12 bases separating them. Germline V gene data show CDR1 as MNHEY and CDR2 as SVGAGI. Written as DNA, the CDR3 is TGTGCCTACTTAGCGGATTACGAGCAGTACTTC. The encoded protein is CAYLADYEQYF.

V usage is TRBV12-3 or TRBV12-4 and J usage is TRBJ2-5; no clear D gene. This CDR3 comprises 11 residues. V was clipped by 5 bases and J by 3 bases, with 4 bases between them. CDR3 region: CASSIKETQYF. Here the CDR3 DNA reads TGTGCCAGCAGTATCAAAGAGACCCAGTACTTC.

The chain uses TRBV28 and TRBJ1-2; D is undetermined. V dropped 3 bases and J dropped 4 bases, with 12 bases sitting between them. Per the germline V gene, CDR1 is MDHEN and CDR2 is SYDVKM. CDR3 length: 14 amino acids. This CDR3 is CASSFYRLLYGYTF. The CDR3, as DNA: TGTGCCAGCAGTTTCTATCGGTTACTCTATGGCTACACCTTC.

The chain recombines TRBV27 with TRBJ2-6; D is possibly TRBD2 (6 bases). The germline gives CDR1 MNHEY, CDR2 SMNVEV (reference sequence). CDR3 length: 15 amino acids. V shed 6 bases and J shed 3 bases, with 12 bases lying between them. The CDR3 region is CASSYGTFGANVLTF. The CDR3 DNA reads as TGTGCCAGCAGCTACGGGACTTTTGGGGCCAACGTCCTGACTTTC.

The CDR3 DNA is TGTGCCACCAGTGATTTGATGGCCGGGGAGCAGTTCTTC. It yields the protein CATSDLMAGEQFF. V and J are TRBV24-1 and TRBJ2-1; D gene ambiguous. CDR3 length equals 13 residues. Germline V CDR1 and CDR2: KGHDR, SFDVKD. Trimming cost V 0 bases and J 10 bases, with 9 bases left between them.

The chain has TRBV29-1 and TRBJ2-1, with 8 bases identical to TRBD1. Germline assignment: CDR1 SQVTM and CDR2 ANQGSEA. The junction had 11 bases not matched to a gene; V was cut back by 8 bases and J by 14 bases. This CDR3 is built from 11 residues. CDR3 bases: TGCAGCCATCTTTATCAGACAGGGGAGTTCTTC. This encodes CSHLYQTGEFF.

The V call is TRBV19, the J call TRBJ2-1, with TRBD1 identical over 8 bases. The CDR3 sequence is 14 residues long. The germline CDR1 and CDR2 sequences are LNHDA and SQIVND (reference sequence). With V trimmed by 8 bases and J by 3 bases, 6 bases remained unmatched. This CDR3 reads CASRTGPSYNEQFF. The DNA of the CDR3 is TGTGCCAGTCGGACAGGGCCCAGCTACAATGAGCAGTTCTTC.

This chain links TRBV13 with TRBJ2-3; TRBD2 is a possible D gene (7 bases). CDR3 size: 16 residues. CDR1 PRHDT and CDR2 FYEKMQ come from the germline V gene (reference sequence). Trimming left V 3 bases short and J 2 bases short, with 15 bases between. As DNA, the CDR3 is TGTGCCAGCAGCTTGAGGGGGAGGGCCTTCACAGATACGCAGTATTTT. Amino acids: CASSLRGRAFTDTQYF.

The chain links TRBV19 to TRBJ1-1, with TRBD1 identical over 7 bases. The germline gives CDR1 LNHDA, CDR2 SQIVND (reference sequence). V lost 4 bases, J lost 2 bases, and 7 bases stayed unmatched. CDR3 length: 15 amino acids. CDR3 sequence reads: CASSSPGGLNTEAFF. CDR3 nucleotides: TGTGCCAGTAGTAGTCCAGGGGGATTAAACACTGAAGCTTTCTTT. Complete variable domain (other parts from reference TRBV19 and TRBJ1-1): DGGITQSPKYLFRKEGQNVTLSCEQNLNHDAMYWYRQDPGQGLRLIYYSQIVNDFQKGDIAEGYSVSREKKESFPLTVTSAQKNPTAFYLCASSSPGGLNTEAFFGQGTRLTVV.

The V gene is TRBV6-5, the J gene TRBJ2-7; the D gene is possibly TRBD2 (7 bases). The ends were cut back, 6 bases at V and 6 bases at J, with 18 bases in the middle. The CDR3 spans 14 residues. From germline, CDR1 is MNHEY and CDR2 SVGAGI. CDR3 residues: CASSLRGAWSEQYF. As DNA, the CDR3 is TGTGCCAGCAGCTTACGGGGGGCTTGGAGCGAGCAGTACTTC.